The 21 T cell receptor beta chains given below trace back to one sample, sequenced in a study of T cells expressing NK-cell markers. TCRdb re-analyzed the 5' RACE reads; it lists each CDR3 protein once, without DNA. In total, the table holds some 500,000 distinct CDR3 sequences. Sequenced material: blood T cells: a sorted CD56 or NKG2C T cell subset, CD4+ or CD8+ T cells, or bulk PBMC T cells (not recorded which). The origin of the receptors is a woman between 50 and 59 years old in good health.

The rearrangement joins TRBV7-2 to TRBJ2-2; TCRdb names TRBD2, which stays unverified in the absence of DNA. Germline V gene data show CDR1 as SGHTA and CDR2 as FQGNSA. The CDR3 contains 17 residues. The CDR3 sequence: CASSQNGASGRTGELFF.

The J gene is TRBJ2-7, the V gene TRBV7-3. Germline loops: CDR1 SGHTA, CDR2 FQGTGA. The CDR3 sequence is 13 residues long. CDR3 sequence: CASSYNGGYEQYF.

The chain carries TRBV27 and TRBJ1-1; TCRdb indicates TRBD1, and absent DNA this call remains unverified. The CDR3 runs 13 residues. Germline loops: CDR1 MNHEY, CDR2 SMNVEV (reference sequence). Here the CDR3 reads CASSPPAAIEAFF.

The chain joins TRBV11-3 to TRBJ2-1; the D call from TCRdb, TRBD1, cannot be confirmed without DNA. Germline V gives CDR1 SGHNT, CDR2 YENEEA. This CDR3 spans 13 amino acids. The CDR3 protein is CASEGMVWNEQFF.

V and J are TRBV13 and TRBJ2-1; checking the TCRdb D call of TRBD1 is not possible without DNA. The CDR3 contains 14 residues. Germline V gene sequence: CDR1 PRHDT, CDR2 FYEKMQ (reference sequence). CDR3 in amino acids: CASSVEAGRGEQFF.

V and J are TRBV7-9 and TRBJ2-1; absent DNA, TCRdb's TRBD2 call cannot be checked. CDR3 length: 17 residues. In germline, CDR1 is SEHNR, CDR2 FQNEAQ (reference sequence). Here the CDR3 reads CASRPLTSGRANREQFF.

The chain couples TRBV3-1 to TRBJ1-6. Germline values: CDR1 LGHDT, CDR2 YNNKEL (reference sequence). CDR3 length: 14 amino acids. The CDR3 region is CASSQPDRKPPLHF.

The CDR3 loop reads CSVGVVSRNYGYTF. The chain links TRBV29-1 to TRBJ1-2. The CDR3 spans 14 residues. Germline-derived CDR1 and CDR2 are SQVTM and ANQGSEA.

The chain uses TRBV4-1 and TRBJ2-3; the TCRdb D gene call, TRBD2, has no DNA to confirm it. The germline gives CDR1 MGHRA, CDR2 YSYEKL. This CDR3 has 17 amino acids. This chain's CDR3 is CASSRDLLAGVGDTQYF.

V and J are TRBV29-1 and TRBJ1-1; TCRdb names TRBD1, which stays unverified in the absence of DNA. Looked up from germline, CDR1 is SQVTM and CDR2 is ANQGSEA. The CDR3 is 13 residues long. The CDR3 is CSVDQGTGTEAFF.

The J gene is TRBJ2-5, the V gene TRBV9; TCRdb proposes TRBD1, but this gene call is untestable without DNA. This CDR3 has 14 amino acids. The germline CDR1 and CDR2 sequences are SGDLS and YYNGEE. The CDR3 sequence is CASSVDLQGETQYF.

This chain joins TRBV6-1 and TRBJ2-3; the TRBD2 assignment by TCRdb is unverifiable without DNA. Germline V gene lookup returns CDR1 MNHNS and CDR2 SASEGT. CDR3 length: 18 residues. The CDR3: CASSELGAAGSGTDTQYF.

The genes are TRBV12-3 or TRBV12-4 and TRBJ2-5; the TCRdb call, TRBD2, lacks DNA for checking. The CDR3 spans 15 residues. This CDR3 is CASSPVTSGKETQYF.

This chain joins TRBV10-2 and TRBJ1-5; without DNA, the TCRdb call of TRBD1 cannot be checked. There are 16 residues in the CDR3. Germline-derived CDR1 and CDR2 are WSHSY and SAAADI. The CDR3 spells CASSVGPGLSNQPQHF.

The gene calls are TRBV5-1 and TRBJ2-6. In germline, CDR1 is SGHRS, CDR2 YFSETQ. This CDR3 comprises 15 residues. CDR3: CASSSIAFGANVLTF.

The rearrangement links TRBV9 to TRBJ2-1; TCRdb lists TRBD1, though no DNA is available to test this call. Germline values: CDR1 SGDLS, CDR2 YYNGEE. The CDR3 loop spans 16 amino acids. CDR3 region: CASSALPGQGRGEQFF.

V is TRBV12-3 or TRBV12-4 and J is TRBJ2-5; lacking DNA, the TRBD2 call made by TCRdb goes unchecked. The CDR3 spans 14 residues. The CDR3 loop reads CASRTSGKSETQYF.

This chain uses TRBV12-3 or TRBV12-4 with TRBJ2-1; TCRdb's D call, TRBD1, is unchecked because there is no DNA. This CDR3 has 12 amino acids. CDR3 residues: CASRAGVNEQFF.

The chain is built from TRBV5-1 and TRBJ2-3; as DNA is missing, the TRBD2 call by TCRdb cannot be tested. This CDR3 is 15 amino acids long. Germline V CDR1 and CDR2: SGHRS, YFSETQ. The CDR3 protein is CASSWGGSVGDTQYF. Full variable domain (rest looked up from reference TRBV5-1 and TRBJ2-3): KAGVTQTPRYLIKTRGQQVTLSCSPISGHRSVSWYQQTPGQGLQFLFEYFSETQRNKGNFPGRFSGRQFSNSRSEMNVSTLELGDSALYLCASSWGGSVGDTQYFGPGTRLTVL.

CDR3: CATKTSGSADTQYF. This chain uses TRBV6-5 with TRBJ2-3; TCRdb's D call, TRBD2, is unchecked because there is no DNA. CDR1 and CDR2 from the germline V gene are MNHEY and SVGAGI. This CDR3 is 14 amino acids long.

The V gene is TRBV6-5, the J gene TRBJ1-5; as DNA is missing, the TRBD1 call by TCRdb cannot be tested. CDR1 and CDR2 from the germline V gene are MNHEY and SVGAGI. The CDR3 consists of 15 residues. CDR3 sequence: CASSYGGASNQPQHF.